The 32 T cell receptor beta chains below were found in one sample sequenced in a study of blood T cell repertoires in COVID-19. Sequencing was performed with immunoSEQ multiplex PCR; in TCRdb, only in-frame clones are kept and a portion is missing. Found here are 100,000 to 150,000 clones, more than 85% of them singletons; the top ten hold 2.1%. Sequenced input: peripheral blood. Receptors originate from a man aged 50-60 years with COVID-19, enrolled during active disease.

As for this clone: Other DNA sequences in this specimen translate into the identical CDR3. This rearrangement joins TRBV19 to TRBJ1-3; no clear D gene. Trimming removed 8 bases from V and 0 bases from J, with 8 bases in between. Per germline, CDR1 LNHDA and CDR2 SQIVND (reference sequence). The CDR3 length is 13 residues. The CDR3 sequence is CASHRSSGNTIYF. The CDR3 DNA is TGTGCCAGTCACCGGAGCTCTGGAAACACCATATATTTT.

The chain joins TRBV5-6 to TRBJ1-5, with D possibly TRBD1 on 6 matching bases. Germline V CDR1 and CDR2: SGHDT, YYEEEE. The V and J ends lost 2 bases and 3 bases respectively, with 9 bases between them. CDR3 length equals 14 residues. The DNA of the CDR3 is TGTGCCAGCAGCTTTTGGACAGCCAATCAGCCCCAGCATTTT. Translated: CASSFWTANQPQHF.

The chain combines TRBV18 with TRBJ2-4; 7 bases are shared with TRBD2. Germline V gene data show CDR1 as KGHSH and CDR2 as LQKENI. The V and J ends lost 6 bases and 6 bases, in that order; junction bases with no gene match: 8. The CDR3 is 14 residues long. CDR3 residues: CASSPGRGGNIQYF. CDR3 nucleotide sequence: TGTGCCAGCTCCCCGGGGAGGGGCGGAAACATTCAGTACTTC.

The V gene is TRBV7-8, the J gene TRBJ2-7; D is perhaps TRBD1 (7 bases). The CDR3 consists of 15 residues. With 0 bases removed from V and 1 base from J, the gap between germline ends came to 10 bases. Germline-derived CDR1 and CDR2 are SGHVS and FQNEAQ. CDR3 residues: CASSLASGGSYEQYV. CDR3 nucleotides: TGTGCCAGCAGCTTAGCCTCAGGGGGGTCCTACGAGCAGTACGTC.

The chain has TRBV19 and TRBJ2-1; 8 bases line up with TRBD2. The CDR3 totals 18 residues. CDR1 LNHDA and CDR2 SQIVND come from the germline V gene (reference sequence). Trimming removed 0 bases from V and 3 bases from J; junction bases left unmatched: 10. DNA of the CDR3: TGTGCCAGTAGTATAGAAAGGAGCGGGAGCTCGCTCTACAATGAGCAGTTCTTC. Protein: CASSIERSGSSLYNEQFF. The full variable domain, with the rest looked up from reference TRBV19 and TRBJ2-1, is DGGITQSPKYLFRKEGQNVTLSCEQNLNHDAMYWYRQDPGQGLRLIYYSQIVNDFQKGDIAEGYSVSREKKESFPLTVTSAQKNPTAFYLCASSIERSGSSLYNEQFFGPGTRLTVL.

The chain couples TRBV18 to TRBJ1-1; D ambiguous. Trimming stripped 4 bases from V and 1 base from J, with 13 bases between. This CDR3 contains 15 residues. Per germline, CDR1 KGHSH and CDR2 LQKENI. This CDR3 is CASSLAATKNTEAFF. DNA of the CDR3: TGTGCCAGCTCACTGGCGGCGACCAAGAACACTGAAGCTTTCTTT.

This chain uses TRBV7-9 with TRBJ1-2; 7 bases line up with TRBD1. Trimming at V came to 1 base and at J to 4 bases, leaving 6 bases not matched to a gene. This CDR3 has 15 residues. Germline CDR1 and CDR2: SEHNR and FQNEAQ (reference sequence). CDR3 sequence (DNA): TGTGCCAGCAGCTTAGATACGGACAGGCTCTATGGCTACACCTTC. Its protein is CASSLDTDRLYGYTF.

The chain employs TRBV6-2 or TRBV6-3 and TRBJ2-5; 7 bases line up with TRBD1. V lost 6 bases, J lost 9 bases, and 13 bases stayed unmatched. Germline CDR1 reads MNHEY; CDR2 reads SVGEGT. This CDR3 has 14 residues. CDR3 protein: CASSTQDRTRAQYF. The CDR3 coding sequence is TGTGCCAGCAGCACTCAGGACAGGACCAGGGCCCAGTACTTC.

The CDR3 sequence: CAWSVGGPSNQPQHF. CDR3 nucleotide sequence: TGTGCCTGGAGTGTTGGAGGGCCTAGCAATCAGCCCCAGCATTTT. The chain joins TRBV30 to TRBJ1-5, with D unresolved. In germline, CDR1 is GTSNPN, CDR2 SVGIG (reference sequence). CDR3 size: 15 residues. Trimming removed 0 bases from V and 0 bases from J, with 9 bases in between.

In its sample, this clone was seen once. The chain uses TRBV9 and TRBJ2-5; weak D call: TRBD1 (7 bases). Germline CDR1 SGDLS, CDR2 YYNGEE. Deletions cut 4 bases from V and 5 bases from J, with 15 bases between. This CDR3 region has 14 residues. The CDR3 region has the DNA TGTGCCAGCAGCCCCCAGGGGGGAGTTGAGACCCAGTACTTC. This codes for CASSPQGGVETQYF. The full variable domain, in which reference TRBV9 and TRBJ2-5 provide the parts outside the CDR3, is DSGVTQTPKHLITATGQRVTLRCSPRSGDLSVYWYQQSLDQGLQFLIQYYNGEERAKGNILERFSAQQFPDLHSELNLSSLELGDSALYFCASSPQGGVETQYFGPGTRLLVL.

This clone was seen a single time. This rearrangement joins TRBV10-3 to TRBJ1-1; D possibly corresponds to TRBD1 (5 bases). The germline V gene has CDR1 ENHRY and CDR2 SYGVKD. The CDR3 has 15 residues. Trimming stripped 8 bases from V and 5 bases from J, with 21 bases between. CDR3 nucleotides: TGTGCCATCTCGGTAGTTTCCGGGGGAACGACTGAAGCTTTCTTT. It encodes CAISVVSGGTTEAFF.

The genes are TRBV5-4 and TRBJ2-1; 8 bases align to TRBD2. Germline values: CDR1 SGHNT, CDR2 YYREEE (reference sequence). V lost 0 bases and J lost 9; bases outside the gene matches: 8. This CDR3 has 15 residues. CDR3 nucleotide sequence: TGTGCCAGCAGCTTGGGACTAGCGACTCGAGGTGAGCAGTTCTTC. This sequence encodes CASSLGLATRGEQFF.

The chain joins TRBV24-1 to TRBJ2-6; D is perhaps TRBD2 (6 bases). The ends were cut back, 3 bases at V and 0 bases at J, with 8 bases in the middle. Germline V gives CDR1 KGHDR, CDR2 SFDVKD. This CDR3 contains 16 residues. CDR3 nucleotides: TGTGCCACCAGTGATCCCGGGGGCTCTGGGGCCAACGTCCTGACTTTC. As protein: CATSDPGGSGANVLTF.

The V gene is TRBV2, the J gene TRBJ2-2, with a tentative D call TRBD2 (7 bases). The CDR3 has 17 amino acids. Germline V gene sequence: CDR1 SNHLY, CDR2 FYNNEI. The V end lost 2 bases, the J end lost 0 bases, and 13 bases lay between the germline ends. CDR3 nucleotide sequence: TGTGCCAGCAGTGAAAGGGGAGGGGGAGCGAACACCGGGGAGCTGTTTTTT. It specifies CASSERGGGANTGELFF.

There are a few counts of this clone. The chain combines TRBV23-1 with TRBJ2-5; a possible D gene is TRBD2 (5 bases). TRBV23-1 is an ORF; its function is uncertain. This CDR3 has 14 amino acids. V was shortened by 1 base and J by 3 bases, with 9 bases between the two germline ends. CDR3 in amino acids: CASSQLEVEETQYF. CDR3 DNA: TGCGCCAGCAGTCAATTGGAGGTTGAAGAGACCCAGTACTTC.

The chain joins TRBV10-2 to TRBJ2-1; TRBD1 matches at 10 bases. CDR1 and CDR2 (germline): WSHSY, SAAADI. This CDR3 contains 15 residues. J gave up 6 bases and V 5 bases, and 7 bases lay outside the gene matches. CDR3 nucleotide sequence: TGCGCCAGCAGTAATCCGGGACAGGGGAGCAATGAGCAGTTCTTC. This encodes CASSNPGQGSNEQFF.

The CDR3 is CASSQGLSSVNEQFF. The CDR3 nucleotides are TGTGCCAGCTCCCAGGGACTATCCTCTGTAAATGAGCAGTTCTTC. The chain couples TRBV9 to TRBJ2-1; 7 nucleotides match TRBD2. Germline CDR1 reads SGDLS; CDR2 reads YYNGEE. The CDR3 sequence is 15 residues long. V dropped 7 bases and J dropped 7; count of bases not matched to a gene: 14.

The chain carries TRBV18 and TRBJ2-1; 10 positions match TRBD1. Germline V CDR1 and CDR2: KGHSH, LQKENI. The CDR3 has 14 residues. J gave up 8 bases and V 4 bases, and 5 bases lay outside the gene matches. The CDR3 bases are TGTGCCAGCTCACGACAGGGGGCCAGGGATGAGCAGTTCTTC. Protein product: CASSRQGARDEQFF. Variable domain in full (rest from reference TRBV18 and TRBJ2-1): NAGVMQNPRHLVRRRGQEARLRCSPMKGHSHVYWYRQLPEEGLKFMVYLQKENIIDESGMPKERFSAEFPKEGPSILRIQQVVRGDSAAYFCASSRQGARDEQFFGPGTRLTVL.

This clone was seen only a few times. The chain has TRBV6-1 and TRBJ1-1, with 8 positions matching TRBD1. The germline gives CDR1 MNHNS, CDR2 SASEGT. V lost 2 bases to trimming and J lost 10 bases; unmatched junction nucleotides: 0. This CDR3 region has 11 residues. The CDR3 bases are TGTGCCAGCAGTGAAACAGGGGGAGCTTTCTTT. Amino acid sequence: CASSETGGAFF.

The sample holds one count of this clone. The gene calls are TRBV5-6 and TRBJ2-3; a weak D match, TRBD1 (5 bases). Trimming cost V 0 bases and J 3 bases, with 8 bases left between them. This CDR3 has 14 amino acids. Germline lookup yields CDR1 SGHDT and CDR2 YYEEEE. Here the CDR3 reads CASSLGQLTDTQYF. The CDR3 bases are TGTGCCAGCAGCTTGGGACAGTTGACAGATACGCAGTATTTT.

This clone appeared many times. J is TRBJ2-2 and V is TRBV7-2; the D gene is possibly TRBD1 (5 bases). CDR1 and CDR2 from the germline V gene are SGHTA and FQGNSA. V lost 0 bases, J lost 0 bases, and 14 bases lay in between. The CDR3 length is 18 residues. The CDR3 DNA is TGTGCCAGCAGCTTAGCCCCGAAGGACACCTCGAACACCGGGGAGCTGTTTTTT. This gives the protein CASSLAPKDTSNTGELFF.

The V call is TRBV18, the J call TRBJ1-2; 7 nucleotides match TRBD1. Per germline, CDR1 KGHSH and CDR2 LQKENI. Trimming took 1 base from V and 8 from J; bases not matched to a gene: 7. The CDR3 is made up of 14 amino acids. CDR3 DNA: TGTGCCAGCTCACCACTAGAGAGACAGGGCGGCTACACCTTC. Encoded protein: CASSPLERQGGYTF.

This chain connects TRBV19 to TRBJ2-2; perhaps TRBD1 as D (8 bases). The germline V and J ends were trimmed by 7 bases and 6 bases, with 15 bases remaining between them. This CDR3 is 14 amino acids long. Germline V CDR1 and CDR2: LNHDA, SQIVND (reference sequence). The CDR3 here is CASIYTGGAGELFF. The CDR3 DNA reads TGTGCCAGTATATACACAGGGGGGGCCGGGGAGCTGTTTTTT.

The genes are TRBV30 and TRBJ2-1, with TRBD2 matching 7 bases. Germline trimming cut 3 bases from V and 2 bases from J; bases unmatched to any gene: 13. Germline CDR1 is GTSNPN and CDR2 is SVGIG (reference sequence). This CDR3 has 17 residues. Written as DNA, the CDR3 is TGTGCCTGGAGCGCCCGGGGTGGGGGAGGGCCCTACAATGAGCAGTTCTTC. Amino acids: CAWSARGGGGPYNEQFF.

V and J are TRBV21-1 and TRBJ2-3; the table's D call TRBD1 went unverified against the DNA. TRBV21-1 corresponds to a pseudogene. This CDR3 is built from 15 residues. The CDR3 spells CASSKGTGYPDTQYF. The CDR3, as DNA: TGTGCCAGCAGCAAAGGGACAGGGTACCCAGATACGCAGTATTTT.

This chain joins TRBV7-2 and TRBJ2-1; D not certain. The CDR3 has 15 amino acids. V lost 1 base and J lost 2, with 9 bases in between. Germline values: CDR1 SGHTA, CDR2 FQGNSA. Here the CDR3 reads CASSLGQETYNEQFF. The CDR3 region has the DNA TGTGCCAGCAGCTTAGGGCAGGAAACCTACAATGAGCAGTTCTTC.

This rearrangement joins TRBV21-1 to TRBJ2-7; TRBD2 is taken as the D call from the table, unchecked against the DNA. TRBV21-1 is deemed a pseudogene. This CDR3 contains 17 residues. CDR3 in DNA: TGTGCCAGCAGCAAAAGACAGCTAGCGGAAAGCTCCTACGAGCAGTACGTC. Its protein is CASSKRQLAESSYEQYV.

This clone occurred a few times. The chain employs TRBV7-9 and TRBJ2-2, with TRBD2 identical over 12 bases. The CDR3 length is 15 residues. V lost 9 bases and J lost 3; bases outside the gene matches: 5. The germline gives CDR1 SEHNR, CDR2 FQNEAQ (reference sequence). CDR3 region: CASRLAGVDTGELFF. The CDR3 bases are TGTGCCAGTAGACTAGCGGGAGTCGACACCGGGGAGCTGTTTTTT.

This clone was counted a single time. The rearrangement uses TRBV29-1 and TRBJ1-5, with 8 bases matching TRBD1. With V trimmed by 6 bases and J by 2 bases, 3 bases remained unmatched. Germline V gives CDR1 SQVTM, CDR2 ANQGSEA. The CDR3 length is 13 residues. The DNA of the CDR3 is TGCAGCGTCGGACAGGGCGGCAATCAGCCCCAGCATTTT. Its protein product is CSVGQGGNQPQHF.

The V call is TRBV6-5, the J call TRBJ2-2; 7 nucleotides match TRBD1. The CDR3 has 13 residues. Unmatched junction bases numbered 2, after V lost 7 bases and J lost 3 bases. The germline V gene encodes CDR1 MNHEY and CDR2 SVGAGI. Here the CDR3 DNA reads TGTGCCAGCATGGGACAGTACACCGGGGAGCTGTTTTTT. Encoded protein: CASMGQYTGELFF.

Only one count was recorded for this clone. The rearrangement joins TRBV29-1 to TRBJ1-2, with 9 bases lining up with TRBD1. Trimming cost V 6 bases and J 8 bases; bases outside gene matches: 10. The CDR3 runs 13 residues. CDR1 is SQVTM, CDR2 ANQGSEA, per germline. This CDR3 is CSVRTGEQGGYTF. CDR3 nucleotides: TGCAGCGTGCGGACAGGGGAGCAAGGGGGCTACACCTTC.

DNA of the CDR3: TGTGCCATCAGTGGACAGGGTCTAACCGGGGAGCTGTTTTTT. This codes for CAISGQGLTGELFF. The rearrangement joins TRBV10-3 to TRBJ2-2; 7 positions agree with TRBD1. Per the germline V gene, CDR1 is ENHRY and CDR2 is SYGVKD. The CDR3 sequence is 14 residues long. The trim removed 4 bases at V and 5 bases at J, leaving 4 bases unmatched.